This record looks at one TCR beta chain sequence and its context. Its target is not known. The CDR3 is 15 residues long. V shed 7 bases and J 3 bases; nucleotides not matched to a gene: 5. The germline V gene has CDR1 SNHLY and CDR2 FYNNEI. This sample was taken from a study of PD-L1 blockade in urothelial cancer. Study as a whole: Men with urothelial cancer arising in the bladder made up about nine tenths of the roughly 29 patients. Researchers looked at the blood 3 weeks (second dose) and 6 weeks after treatment began.

The assay was immunoSEQ multiplex PCR, and TCRdb's table has in-frame clones only and misses some. Of about 95,000 clones listed, around 87% are singletons. Whole-study findings and limits: Blood clones associated with the tumor expanded more at 3 weeks in durable-benefit patients.

The time point here: pretreatment peripheral blood. This material consisted of PBMCs, taken around atezolizumab (anti-PD-L1) treatment. The genes are TRBV2 and TRBJ2-7, with 14 bases aligning to TRBD2. The TCR originated in a man aged 55-75 years with urothelial cancer. CDR3 nucleotide sequence: TGTGCCAGCAAAATCGGGACTAGCGGGAGCTACGAGCAGTACTTC. This gives the protein CASKIGTSGSYEQYF.